This T cell receptor beta chain was sequenced for a study of T cell responses to AZD1222 COVID-19 vaccine. On this clone: Its specificity is not known.

Per germline, CDR1 SGHVS and CDR2 FQNEAQ. CDR3 length equals 13 residues. The germline V and J ends were trimmed by 3 bases and 4 bases, with 9 bases remaining between them. General study results and limits: Only 5 or 6 individuals given AZD1222 were seropositive at baseline. The sample set comprised mostly white British donors with more females, and clonal diversity was possibly underestimated. Repertoires were obtained solely post-peak T cell response.

Using immunoSEQ multiplex PCR, the repertoire was profiled, and TCRdb retains in-frame clones only, with some absent. The sample lists 100,000 to 150,000 clones, about nine tenths occurring once. The source was peripheral blood, collected on day 0 of MenACWY control vaccination. This chain links TRBV7-8 with TRBJ1-2; D is undetermined. The receptor was isolated from an adult in good health. CDR3 amino acids: CASSFDPSYGYTF. DNA of the CDR3: TGTGCCAGCAGCTTTGACCCCAGCTATGGCTACACCTTC. Full variable domain (missing parts from reference TRBV7-8 and TRBJ1-2): GAGVSQSPRYKVAKRGQDVALRCDPISGHVSLFWYQQALGQGPEFLTYFQNEAQLDKSGLPSDRFFAERPEGSVSTLKIQRTQQEDSAVYLCASSFDPSYGYTFGSGTRLTVV.